These 26 T cell receptor beta chains were all obtained from the same sample, sequenced in a study of shared clonotypes between healthy human individuals. Assay used: immunoSEQ multiplex PCR; TCRdb lists only in-frame clones, some missing. The data show about 1.5 million clones, 95% to 99% seen once. The sequenced material came from naive CD4+ T cells sorted from blood. Subset denoted: CD45RA+ positively selected. The source of these receptors is a man younger than 40 in good health.

This clone has a single count. The chain has TRBV28 and TRBJ1-2; TRBD1 matches 10 bases. Trimming removed 3 bases from V and 0 bases from J; junction bases left unmatched: 7. Germline V lookup: CDR1 MDHEN, CDR2 SYDVKM. The CDR3 runs 17 residues. CDR3 in DNA: TGTGCCAGCAGTTTTGGCGACAGGGGGCCAGCTAACTATGGCTACACCTTC. This encodes CASSFGDRGPANYGYTF.

This clone came up once. CDR3 protein: CASSRDREAGELFF. As DNA, the CDR3 is TGCGCCAGCAGCCGGGACAGGGAGGCCGGGGAGCTGTTTTTT. The chain links TRBV5-1 to TRBJ2-2; 9 nucleotides align to TRBD1. The CDR3 has 14 residues. The junction had 4 bases not matched to a gene; V was cut back by 4 bases and J by 6 bases. Germline-derived CDR1 and CDR2 are SGHRS and YFSETQ.

As concerns this clone: Other DNA variants within this sample encode the same CDR3. The chain couples TRBV28 to TRBJ2-7, with TRBD2 matching 10 bases. Germline CDR1 and CDR2: MDHEN and SYDVKM. This CDR3 spans 15 amino acids. The trim removed 4 bases at V and 2 bases at J, leaving 5 bases unmatched. The CDR3 nucleotides are TGTGCCAGCAGTTCTCCGGGACTAGCGACCTACGAGCAGTACTTC. This codes for CASSSPGLATYEQYF.

This clone was counted once. The V call is TRBV6-5, the J call TRBJ2-7; D call uncertain. Germline V gene lookup returns CDR1 MNHEY and CDR2 SVGAGI. CDR3 size: 13 residues. V dropped 6 bases and J dropped 1 base, with 10 bases sitting between them. The DNA for the CDR3 is TGTGCCAGCAGCCCACAAATATCCTACGAGCAGTACTTC. Amino acid sequence: CASSPQISYEQYF.

J is TRBJ2-2 and V is TRBV18; 9 bases map to TRBD1. With 3 bases clipped from V and 3 bases from J, the junction kept 5 bases outside the gene matches. Per germline, CDR1 KGHSH and CDR2 LQKENI. The CDR3 sequence is 16 residues long. CDR3 in DNA: TGTGCCAGCTCACCTAACAGGGGGCGAGACACCGGGGAGCTGTTTTTT. Translation gives CASSPNRGRDTGELFF. Filled out from reference TRBV18 and TRBJ2-2, the complete variable domain reads NAGVMQNPRHLVRRRGQEARLRCSPMKGHSHVYWYRQLPEEGLKFMVYLQKENIIDESGMPKERFSAEFPKEGPSILRIQQVVRGDSAAYFCASSPNRGRDTGELFFGEGSRLTVL.

Points on this clone: The germline gene is not matched at one end of the junction; a read error may be the cause. The chain uses TRBV11-2 and TRBJ2-7; 7 nucleotides align to TRBD2. The germline V gene encodes CDR1 SGHAT and CDR2 FQNNGV. The length of the CDR3 is 14 residues. CDR3 sequence: CASSSGDRRREPSF. DNA for the CDR3: TGTGCCAGCAGCTCCGGAGACCGGAGGCGGGAGCCGTCCTTC.

In the case of this clone: Other DNA variants within this sample encode the same CDR3. This chain joins TRBV5-1 and TRBJ2-7; TRBD1 might be the D (5 bases). The length of the CDR3 is 14 residues. The V gene lost 0 bases and the J gene lost 4 bases, with 11 bases spanning the gap. From germline, CDR1 is SGHRS and CDR2 YFSETQ. The CDR3 DNA follows: TGCGCCAGCAGCTTGGAGGCAGGGCGTTACGAGCAGTACTTC. Residues: CASSLEAGRYEQYF.

The rearrangement uses TRBV4-3 and TRBJ2-1, with a weak D call TRBD2 (6 bases). The CDR3 spans 16 residues. The germline gives CDR1 LGHNA, CDR2 YSLEER. Trimming stripped 0 bases from V and 4 bases from J, with 13 bases between. As DNA, the CDR3 is TGCGCCAGCAGCCAAGATCCCCGAGGAGGGTACAATGAGCAGTTCTTC. Translating gives CASSQDPRGGYNEQFF.

V and J are TRBV18 and TRBJ1-2; tentatively, D is TRBD1 (6 bases). The CDR3 runs 14 residues. Germline CDR1 reads KGHSH; CDR2 reads LQKENI. The V gene lost 2 bases and the J gene lost 2 bases, with 9 bases spanning the gap. The DNA for the CDR3 is TGTGCCAGCTCACCAGGGGGGCAGAACTATGGCTACACCTTC. As protein: CASSPGGQNYGYTF.

This clone showed up just once. This likely comes from a read error, as the CDR3 has no conserved phenylalanine or tryptophan at its end. The DNA is omitted, as the CDR3 cannot be located on it reliably, and the CDR3 follows TCRdb's listing. V gene TRBV12-1 combines with J gene TRBJ2-7; the listed D gene, TRBD2, was not tested against the DNA. TRBV12-1 is annotated as a pseudogene. The CDR3 extends over 9 residues, inclusive of both ends. The CDR3 is CASSSSPGG.

The chain joins TRBV5-4 to TRBJ2-7; tentative D call: TRBD2 (6 bases). This CDR3 region has 15 residues. The germline gives CDR1 SGHNT, CDR2 YYREEE (reference sequence). The ends were cut back, 4 bases at V and 3 bases at J, with 17 bases in the middle. DNA for the CDR3: TGTGCCAGCAGCCCGGGGAAAGCGGGCAACTACGAGCAGTACTTC. Its translation is CASSPGKAGNYEQYF.

The chain has TRBV6-1 and TRBJ2-1; D may be TRBD1 (6 bases). Trimming took off 2 bases at V and 1 base at J, with 9 bases between the two ends. In germline, CDR1 is MNHNS, CDR2 SASEGT. The CDR3 extends over 15 amino acids. The chain's CDR3 is CASSESQGSYNEQFF. Written as DNA, the CDR3 is TGTGCCAGCAGTGAAAGCCAGGGGTCCTACAATGAGCAGTTCTTC.

V is TRBV10-3 and J is TRBJ1-1; no reliable D call. V was trimmed by 6 bases and J by 3 bases, leaving 5 bases between them. The CDR3 is 11 amino acids. From germline, CDR1 is ENHRY and CDR2 SYGVKD. This CDR3 reads CAIRADTEAFF. In DNA, the CDR3 is TGTGCCATCAGAGCGGACACTGAAGCTTTCTTT.

The chain is built from TRBV29-1 and TRBJ2-7; D not certain. V gave up 4 bases and J gave up 0 bases, with 7 bases separating them. The CDR3 is made up of 12 amino acids. Germline loops: CDR1 SQVTM, CDR2 ANQGSEA. CDR3 loop: CSVVFSSYEQYF. The DNA of the CDR3 is TGCAGCGTTGTCTTTAGCTCCTACGAGCAGTACTTC.

The chain combines TRBV7-8 with TRBJ2-1; TRBD2 agrees at 7 bases. V lost 2 bases, J lost 0 bases, and 4 bases stayed unmatched. Germline V gene sequence: CDR1 SGHVS, CDR2 FQNEAQ. This CDR3 region has 16 residues. CDR3 nucleotide sequence: TGTGCCAGCAGCTTAAGGGAGGGGCGCTCCTACAATGAGCAGTTCTTC. Translated, it gives CASSLREGRSYNEQFF.

This chain uses TRBV18 with TRBJ1-2; a weak D match, TRBD1 (5 bases). There are 12 residues in the CDR3. Germline CDR1 KGHSH, CDR2 LQKENI. The V end lost 4 bases, the J end lost 7 bases, and 10 bases lay between the germline ends. CDR3 residues: CASSLGDGGYTF. The CDR3 region has the DNA TGTGCCAGCTCACTAGGGGACGGTGGCTACACCTTC. Full variable domain (rest looked up from reference TRBV18 and TRBJ1-2): NAGVMQNPRHLVRRRGQEARLRCSPMKGHSHVYWYRQLPEEGLKFMVYLQKENIIDESGMPKERFSAEFPKEGPSILRIQQVVRGDSAAYFCASSLGDGGYTFGSGTRLTVV.

The rearrangement links TRBV15 to TRBJ1-2, with D possibly TRBD1 on 5 matching bases. V lost 0 bases, J lost 2 bases, and 13 bases lay in between. Germline-derived CDR1 and CDR2 are LNHNV and YYDKDF (reference sequence). The CDR3 extends over 16 amino acids. In DNA, the CDR3 is TGTGCCACCAGCAGAGATGAGGGCTCAGGGAACTATGGCTACACCTTC. This codes for CATSRDEGSGNYGYTF. Filled out from reference TRBV15 and TRBJ1-2, the complete variable domain reads DAMVIQNPRYQVTQFGKPVTLSCSQTLNHNVMYWYQQKSSQAPKLLFHYYDKDFNNEADTPDNFQSRRPNTSFCFLDIRSPGLGDTAMYLCATSRDEGSGNYGYTFGSGTRLTVV.

This sequence joins TRBV19 and TRBJ1-1, with TRBD1 matching over 7 bases. CDR3 length: 16 residues. The germline V gene has CDR1 LNHDA and CDR2 SQIVND (reference sequence). Losses at the gene ends were 3 bases for V and 3 bases for J; bases not matched to a gene: 10. CDR3 amino acids: CASSILGRGQDTEAFF. CDR3 DNA: TGTGCCAGTAGTATTTTGGGGAGGGGGCAGGACACTGAAGCTTTCTTT.

The genes are TRBV11-2 and TRBJ2-2, with 11 bases lining up with TRBD2. CDR1 and CDR2 from the germline V gene are SGHAT and FQNNGV. CDR3 length: 17 residues. V lost 7 bases to trimming and J lost 4 bases; unmatched junction nucleotides: 11. The CDR3 sequence: CASITLAGVSSTGELFF. The DNA of the CDR3 is TGTGCCAGCATCACACTAGCGGGAGTATCGAGCACCGGGGAGCTGTTTTTT.

CDR3 sequence: CASSVPREGCNEQFF. Written as DNA, the CDR3 is TGCGCCAGCAGTGTACCGCGGGAGGGCTGCAATGAGCAGTTCTTC. The chain has TRBV10-1 and TRBJ2-1, with 9 positions matching TRBD2. The J segment lost 6 bases and the V segment lost 4 bases, leaving 7 bases of the junction unmatched. This CDR3 comprises 15 residues. Germline CDR1 reads WNHNN; CDR2 reads SYGVQD (reference sequence).

This sequence joins TRBV6-4 and TRBJ2-5; no clear D. Germline V lookup: CDR1 MRHNA, CDR2 SNTAGT. V shed 5 bases and J shed 0 bases, with 7 bases lying between them. CDR3 size: 13 residues. This CDR3 reads CASSRHYQETQYF. The DNA for the CDR3 is TGTGCCAGCAGTAGGCACTACCAAGAGACCCAGTACTTC.

For this clone: Within the sample, other DNA sequences also encode this same CDR3. J is TRBJ2-3 and V is TRBV5-1; TRBD1 matches 7 bases. The CDR3 consists of 15 residues. J gave up 0 bases and V 2 bases, and 3 bases lay outside the gene matches. Germline V gene sequence: CDR1 SGHRS, CDR2 YFSETQ. CDR3 DNA: TGCGCCAGCAGCTTAGGGACAGCTAGCACAGATACGCAGTATTTT. Translating gives CASSLGTASTDTQYF.

The chain is built from TRBV2 and TRBJ1-1, with 10 bases aligning to TRBD1. CDR1 and CDR2 from the germline V gene are SNHLY and FYNNEI. The CDR3 is made up of 15 amino acids. V lost 7 bases to trimming and J lost 6 bases; unmatched junction nucleotides: 11. The CDR3 loop is CASTKDRDRGPEAFF. The CDR3 bases are TGTGCCAGCACCAAAGACCGGGACAGGGGTCCTGAAGCTTTCTTT.

The V gene is TRBV30, the J gene TRBJ1-1; no definite D call. The CDR3 is 10 residues long. Deletions cut 5 bases from V and 8 bases from J, with 9 bases between. Germline-derived CDR1 and CDR2 are GTSNPN and SVGIG (reference sequence). CDR3 residues: CAWVRGEAFF. The CDR3 DNA sequence: TGTGCCTGGGTCAGAGGGGAAGCTTTCTTT.

The chain employs TRBV10-3 and TRBJ1-2; 9 nucleotides align to TRBD1. Germline trimming cut 2 bases from V and 6 bases from J; bases unmatched to any gene: 7. The CDR3 loop spans 15 amino acids. Germline CDR1 and CDR2: ENHRY and SYGVKD. CDR3 residues: CAISEQTGTGHGYTF. The CDR3 region has the DNA TGTGCCATCAGTGAGCAAACCGGGACAGGGCATGGCTACACCTTC.

J is TRBJ2-2 and V is TRBV5-1; TRBD1 matches at 7 bases. CDR3 length equals 16 residues. Germline V gene data show CDR1 as SGHRS and CDR2 as YFSETQ. After removal of 5 bases from V and 2 bases from J, the junction contained 9 bases not matched to a gene. The CDR3 loop reads CASSLNRGFNTGELFF. CDR3 DNA: TGCGCCAGCAGTTTGAACAGGGGATTTAACACCGGGGAGCTGTTTTTT.